Here is one TCR beta chain with its context. There are 14 residues in the CDR3. Germline V gene data show CDR1 as SGHRS and CDR2 as YFSETQ. Trimming left V 2 bases short and J 5 bases short, with 13 bases between. This entry comes from a study of blood T cell repertoires in COVID-19. About the research overall: Spain, Italy and the United States supplied samples that represented acute and convalescent COVID-19. In each case, the material was cDNA or gDNA derived from T cells, B-cell-depleted T cells, or PBMCs.

Per the original methods: Researchers report that nucleated cell counts were estimated from reference gene primer amplification. Generated by immunoSEQ multiplex PCR, the TCRdb table keeps only in-frame clones and is missing some. V and J calls and clone size follow that table, whereas D and trimming were derived from the DNA. The sample contains approximately 160,000 clones, 90% of which appear only once. Material: peripheral blood. This chain uses TRBV5-1 with TRBJ1-2; D gene ambiguous. This receptor was identified in a man aged 50-59 years with acute or convalescent COVID-19. The CDR3 is CASSFKGSGYGYTF. CDR3 nucleotides: TGCGCCAGCAGCTTCAAAGGTTCGGGGTATGGCTACACCTTC.